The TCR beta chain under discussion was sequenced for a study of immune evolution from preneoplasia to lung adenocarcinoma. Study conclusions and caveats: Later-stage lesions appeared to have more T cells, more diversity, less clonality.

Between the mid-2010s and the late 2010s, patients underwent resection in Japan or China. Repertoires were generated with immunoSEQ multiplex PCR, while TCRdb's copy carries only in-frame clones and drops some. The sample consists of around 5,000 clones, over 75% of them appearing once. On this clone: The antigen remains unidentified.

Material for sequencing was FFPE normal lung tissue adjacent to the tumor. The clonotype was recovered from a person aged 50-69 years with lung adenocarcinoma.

CDR3 nucleotide sequence: TGTGCCAGCAGCCAAGATGCCCGAACTAGCGGAACCTACGAGCAGTACTTC. Amino acids: CASSQDARTSGTYEQYF. This chain joins TRBV14 and TRBJ2-7, with 8 bases aligning to TRBD2. In germline, CDR1 is SGHDN, CDR2 FVKESK. CDR3 length: 17 residues. The trim removed 0 bases at V and 2 bases at J, leaving 9 bases unmatched.